Detailed here is one T cell receptor (beta chain). The data were obtained in a study of blood T cell repertoires in COVID-19. The repertoire was sequenced with immunoSEQ multiplex PCR; TCRdb's copy has only in-frame clones and lacks some. The data show a few hundred thousand clones, with almost 85% seen just once and 2.4% held by the top ten. Trimming stripped 3 bases from V and 9 bases from J, with 12 bases between. Germline-derived CDR1 and CDR2 are LGHNA and YSLEER. The CDR3 runs to 14 residues. The sequence was obtained from a woman between 65 and 79 years old with COVID-19, enrolled during active disease. J is TRBJ1-6 and V is TRBV4-3; the D is unclear. Source material: peripheral blood. This chain's CDR3 is CASSHVQVGSPLHF. Here the CDR3 DNA reads TGCGCCAGCAGCCACGTTCAAGTCGGTTCACCCCTCCACTTT.